This TCR beta chain was retrieved from a study of blood T cell repertoires in COVID-19. Study details: The cDNA or gDNA used as material had been derived from T cells, B-cell-depleted T cells, or PBMCs.

Sequencing was performed with immunoSEQ multiplex PCR; in TCRdb, only in-frame clones are kept and a portion is missing. The data show roughly 70,000 clones, with 76% seen just once and 15% held by the top ten. J was trimmed by 4 bases and V by 1 base; bases with no gene match: 0. CDR3 length: 13 amino acids. From germline, CDR1 is LGHDT and CDR2 YNNKEL (reference sequence). The sequencing sample was made of peripheral blood. This chain uses TRBV3-1 (or the pseudogene TRBV3-2) with TRBJ1-1, with TRBD1 matching over 7 bases. This clonotype originated in a man aged 55-75 years with COVID-19, enrolled during active disease. The CDR3 DNA reads TGTGCCAGCAGCCAAGCAGGGGGCACTGAAGCTTTCTTT. It is translated as CASSQAGGTEAFF.